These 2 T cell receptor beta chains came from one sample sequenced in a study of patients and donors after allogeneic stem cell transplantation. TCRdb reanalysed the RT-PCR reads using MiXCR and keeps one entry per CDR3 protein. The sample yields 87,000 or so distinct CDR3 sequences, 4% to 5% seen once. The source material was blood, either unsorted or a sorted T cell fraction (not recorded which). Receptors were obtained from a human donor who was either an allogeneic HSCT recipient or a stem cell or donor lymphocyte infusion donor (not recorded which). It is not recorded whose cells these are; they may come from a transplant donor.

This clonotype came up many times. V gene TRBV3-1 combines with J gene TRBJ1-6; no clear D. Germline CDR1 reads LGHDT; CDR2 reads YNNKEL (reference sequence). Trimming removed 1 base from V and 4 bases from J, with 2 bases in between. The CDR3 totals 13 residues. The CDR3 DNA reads TGTGCCAGCAGCCAAGTTTATAATTCACCCCTCCACTTT. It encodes CASSQVYNSPLHF.

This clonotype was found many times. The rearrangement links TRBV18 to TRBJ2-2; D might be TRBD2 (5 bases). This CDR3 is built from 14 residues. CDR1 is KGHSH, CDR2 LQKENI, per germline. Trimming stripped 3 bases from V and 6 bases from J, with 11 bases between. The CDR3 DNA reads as TGTGCCAGCTCACCGGGAGTCGGAGCCGGGGAGCTGTTTTTT. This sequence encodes CASSPGVGAGELFF.